Sequencing of this T cell receptor beta chain was carried out in a study of blood T cells in healthy people across ages. With each sample, at least 5 micrograms of total RNA were extracted. Combining a sample-barcoded 5' primer with a J-beta primer mix, a second PCR ran for 7 to 11 cycles. Using its own MiXCR run on the 5' RACE reads, TCRdb lists one record per CDR3 protein. The sample holds around 750,000 distinct CDR3 sequences; about 53% are singletons and the top ten take about 42%. The receptor comes from a man older than 75 in good health. Sequencing input: blood.

The CDR3 reads CSARDPDRTQETQYF. CDR3 DNA sequence: TGCAGTGCTAGAGATCCCGACAGGACACAAGAGACCCAGTACTTC. V and J are TRBV20-1 and TRBJ2-5; D may be TRBD1 (6 bases). V dropped 0 bases and J dropped 2 bases, with 13 bases sitting between them. Per the germline V gene, CDR1 is DFQATT and CDR2 is SNEGSKA (reference sequence). The CDR3 sequence is 15 residues long.